These 5 T cell receptor beta chains share one sample of origin, sequenced in a study of shared clonotypes between healthy human individuals (dated by TCRdb to the early 2020s). Libraries were built with the immunoSEQ multiplex PCR assay. TCRdb limited this immuneACCESS table to in-frame rearrangements with V and J called. A share of clones is missing; checked studies link under half to unresolved V genes, and the rest is unexplained. The sample table holds roughly 2.2 million clones, of which roughly 93% were seen once. The top ten clones comprise 0.39% of the sample. Sequencing used naive CD4+ T cells from PBMCs. This specimen's cell subset or site label, per the study, means: CD45RA+ positively selected. These receptors came from a man aged 18 to 29 in good health. Some clones in this sample may be carry-over from other donors' samples.

The V and J genes are TRBV15 and TRBJ2-3; 13 bases match TRBD2. Looked up from germline, CDR1 is LNHNV and CDR2 is YYDKDF (reference sequence). The CDR3 runs to 16 residues. The J segment lost 5 bases and the V segment lost 4 bases, leaving 6 bases of the junction unmatched. CDR3 coding DNA: TGTGCCACCAGCACCCGGCGGACTAGCGGGAGAGATACGCAGTATTTT. Translation gives CATSTRRTSGRDTQYF.

This chain connects TRBV7-2 to TRBJ2-7; D possibly corresponds to TRBD2 (6 bases). Germline CDR1 is SGHTA and CDR2 is FQGNSA. The CDR3 contains 16 residues. Trimming stripped 6 bases from V and 0 bases from J, with 18 bases between. CDR3 loop: CASSGMRAGISYEQYF. For the CDR3, the DNA is TGTGCCAGCAGTGGAATGCGCGCGGGGATCTCCTACGAGCAGTACTTC.

J is TRBJ2-1 and V is TRBV2, with D perhaps matching TRBD1 (6 bases). The V gene lost 5 bases and the J gene lost 6 bases, with 14 bases spanning the gap. CDR3 length equals 14 residues. CDR1 SNHLY and CDR2 FYNNEI come from the germline V gene. CDR3 in amino acids: CASSRLSRGNEQFF. In DNA, the CDR3 is TGTGCCAGCAGTCGACTGAGCAGGGGCAATGAGCAGTTCTTC. The full variable domain, in which reference TRBV2 and TRBJ2-1 provide the parts outside the CDR3, is EPEVTQTPSHQVTQMGQEVILRCVPISNHLYFYWYRQILGQKVEFLVSFYNNEISEKSEIFDDQFSVERPDGSNFTLKIRSTKLEDSAMYFCASSRLSRGNEQFFGPGTRLTVL.

The chain recombines TRBV7-9 with TRBJ1-5; 8 positions match TRBD1. The CDR3 spans 16 residues. Trimming cost V 4 bases and J 1 base; bases outside gene matches: 6. Per germline, CDR1 SEHNR and CDR2 FQNEAQ (reference sequence). The CDR3 bases are TGTGCCAGCAGCTCCGACAGGGGAATAAGCAATCAGCCCCAGCATTTT. Its protein is CASSSDRGISNQPQHF. The variable domain in full, completed from reference TRBV7-9 and TRBJ1-5, reads DTGVSQNPRHKITKRGQNVTFRCDPISEHNRLYWYRQTLGQGPEFLTYFQNEAQLEKSRLLSDRFSAERPKGSFSTLEIQRTEQGDSAMYLCASSSDRGISNQPQHFGDGTRLSIL.

The chain couples TRBV6-5 to TRBJ2-2; D unresolved. Germline V gene lookup returns CDR1 MNHEY and CDR2 SVGAGI. This CDR3 comprises 13 residues. Between the trimmed V and J ends, which lost 2 bases and 4 bases, there was a span of 5 bases. For the CDR3, the DNA is TGTGCCAGCAGTTACCCGATCACCGGGGAGCTGTTTTTT. It encodes CASSYPITGELFF.